This T cell receptor beta chain was sequenced during a study of shared clonotypes between healthy human individuals. Looking at the study overall: Plates per donor: three CD4 naive, three CD4 memory, two CD8 naive, one CD8 memory.

CDR3 length equals 12 residues. V shed 4 bases and J 5 bases; nucleotides not matched to a gene: 3. The V gene's germline CDR1 is GTSNPN and CDR2 SVGIG (reference sequence). TCRdb keeps only in-frame clones here, not all; method: immunoSEQ multiplex PCR. The repertoire consists of more than 2,000,000 clones, with approximately 93% occurring once and the leading ten covering around 0.4%. The TCR sequence derives from a man younger than 35 in good health. Some clones in this sample may be carry-over from other donors' samples. This chain joins TRBV30 and TRBJ2-7; 9 bases map to TRBD1. Sequencing was carried out using naive CD4+ T cells from PBMCs. The subset is: CD45RA+ positively selected. CDR3 nucleotides: TGTGCCTGGAACGACAGGGGGAACGAGCAGTACTTC. Protein sequence: CAWNDRGNEQYF.